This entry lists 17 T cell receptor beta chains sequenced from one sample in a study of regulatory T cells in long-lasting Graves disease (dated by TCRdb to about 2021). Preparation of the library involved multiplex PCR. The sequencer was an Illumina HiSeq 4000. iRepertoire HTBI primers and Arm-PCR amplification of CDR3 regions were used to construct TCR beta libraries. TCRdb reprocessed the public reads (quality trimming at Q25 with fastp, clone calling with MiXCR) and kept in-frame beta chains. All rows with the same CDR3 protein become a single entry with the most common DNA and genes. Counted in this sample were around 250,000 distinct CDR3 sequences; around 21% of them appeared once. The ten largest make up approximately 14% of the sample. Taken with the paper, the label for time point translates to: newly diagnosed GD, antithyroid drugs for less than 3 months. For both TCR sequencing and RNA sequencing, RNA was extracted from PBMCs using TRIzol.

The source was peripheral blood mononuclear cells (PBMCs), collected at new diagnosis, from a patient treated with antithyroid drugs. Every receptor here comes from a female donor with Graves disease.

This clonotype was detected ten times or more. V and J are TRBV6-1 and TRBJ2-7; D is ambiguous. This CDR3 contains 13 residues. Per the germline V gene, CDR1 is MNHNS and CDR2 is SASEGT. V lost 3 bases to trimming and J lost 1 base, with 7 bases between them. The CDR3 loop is CASSEELSYEQYF. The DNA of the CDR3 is TGTGCCAGCAGTGAGGAATTATCCTACGAGCAGTACTTC.

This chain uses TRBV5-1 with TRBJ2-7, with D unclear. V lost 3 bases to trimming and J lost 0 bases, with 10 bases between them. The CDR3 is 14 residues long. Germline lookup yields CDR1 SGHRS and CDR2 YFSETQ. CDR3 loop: CASSSFTSSYEQYF. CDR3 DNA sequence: TGCGCCAGCAGCTCCTTCACGAGCTCCTACGAGCAGTACTTC. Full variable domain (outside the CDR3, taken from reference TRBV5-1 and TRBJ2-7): KAGVTQTPRYLIKTRGQQVTLSCSPISGHRSVSWYQQTPGQGLQFLFEYFSETQRNKGNFPGRFSGRQFSNSRSEMNVSTLELGDSALYLCASSSFTSSYEQYFGPGTRLTVT.

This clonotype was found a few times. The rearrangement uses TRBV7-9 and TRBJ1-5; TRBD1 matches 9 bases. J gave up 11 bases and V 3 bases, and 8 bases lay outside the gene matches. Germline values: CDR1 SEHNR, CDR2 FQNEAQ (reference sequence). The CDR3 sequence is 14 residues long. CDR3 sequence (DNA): TGTGCCAGCAGCTTTGACAGGGGGAATCAAGCCCAGCATTTT. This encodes CASSFDRGNQAQHF.

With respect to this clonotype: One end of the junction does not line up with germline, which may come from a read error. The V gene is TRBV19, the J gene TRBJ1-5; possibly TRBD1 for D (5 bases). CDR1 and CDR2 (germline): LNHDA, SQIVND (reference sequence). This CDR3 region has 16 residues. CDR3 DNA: TGTGCCAGTAGCATCGAAAGGACCGTCGTGGGGCAGCCCCGGCATTTT. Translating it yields CASSIERTVVGQPRHF.

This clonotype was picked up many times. The DNA of the CDR3 is TGTGCCATCAGTGAATGGAACAGGGCTAATGAGCAGTTCTTC. It yields the protein CAISEWNRANEQFF. The rearrangement links TRBV10-3 to TRBJ2-1; D perhaps matches TRBD1 (6 bases). This CDR3 spans 14 amino acids. The V and J ends lost 3 bases and 7 bases respectively, with 13 bases between them. CDR1 is ENHRY and CDR2 is SYGVKD in the germline V gene.

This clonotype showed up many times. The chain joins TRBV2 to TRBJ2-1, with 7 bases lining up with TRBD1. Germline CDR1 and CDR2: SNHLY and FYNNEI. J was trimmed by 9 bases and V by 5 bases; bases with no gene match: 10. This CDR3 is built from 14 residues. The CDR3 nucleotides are TGTGCCAGCAGTCTGAACAGGGGTAAGACTGAGCAGTTCTTC. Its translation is CASSLNRGKTEQFF.

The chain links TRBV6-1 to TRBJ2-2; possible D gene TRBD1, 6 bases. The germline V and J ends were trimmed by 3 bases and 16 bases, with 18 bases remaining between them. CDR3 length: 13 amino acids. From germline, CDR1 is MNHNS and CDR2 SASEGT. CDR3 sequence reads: CASSENRDTRRFF. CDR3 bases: TGTGCCAGCAGTGAGAACCGGGACACACGTAGGTTTTTT.

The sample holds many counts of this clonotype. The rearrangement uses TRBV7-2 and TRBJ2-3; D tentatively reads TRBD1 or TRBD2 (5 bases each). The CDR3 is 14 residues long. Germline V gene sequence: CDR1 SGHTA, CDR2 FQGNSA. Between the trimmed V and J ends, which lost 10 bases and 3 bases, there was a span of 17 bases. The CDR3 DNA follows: TGTGCCACCAGACCGGGACGCTCAACAGATACGCAGTATTTT. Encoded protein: CATRPGRSTDTQYF.

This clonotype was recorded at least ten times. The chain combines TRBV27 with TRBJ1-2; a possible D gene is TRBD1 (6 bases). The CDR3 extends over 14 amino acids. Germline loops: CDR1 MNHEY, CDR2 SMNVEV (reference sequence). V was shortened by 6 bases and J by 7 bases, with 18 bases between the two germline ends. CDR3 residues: CASRSPGHGSGYTF. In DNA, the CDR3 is TGTGCCAGCAGATCCCCGGGACACGGAAGTGGCTACACCTTC.

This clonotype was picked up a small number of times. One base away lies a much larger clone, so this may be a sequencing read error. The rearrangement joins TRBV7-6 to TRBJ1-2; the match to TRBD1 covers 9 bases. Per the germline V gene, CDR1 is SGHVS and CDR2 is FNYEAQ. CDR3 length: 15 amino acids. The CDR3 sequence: CTSSSGQGPNYGYTF. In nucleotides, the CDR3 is TGTACCAGCAGCTCGGGACAGGGACCCAACTATGGCTACACCTTC. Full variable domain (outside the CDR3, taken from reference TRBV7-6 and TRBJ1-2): GAGVSQSPRYKVTKRGQDVALRCDPISGHVSLYWYRQALGQGPEFLTYFNYEAQQDKSGLPNDRFSAERPEGSISTLTIQRTEQRDSAMYRCTSSSGQGPNYGYTFGSGTRLTVV.

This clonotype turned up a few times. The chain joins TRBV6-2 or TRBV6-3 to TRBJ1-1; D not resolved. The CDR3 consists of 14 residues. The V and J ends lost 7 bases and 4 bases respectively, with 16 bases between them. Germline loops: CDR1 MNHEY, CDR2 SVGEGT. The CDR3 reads CASITRAFGTEAFF. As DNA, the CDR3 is TGTGCCAGCATTACCCGGGCTTTTGGCACTGAAGCTTTCTTT.

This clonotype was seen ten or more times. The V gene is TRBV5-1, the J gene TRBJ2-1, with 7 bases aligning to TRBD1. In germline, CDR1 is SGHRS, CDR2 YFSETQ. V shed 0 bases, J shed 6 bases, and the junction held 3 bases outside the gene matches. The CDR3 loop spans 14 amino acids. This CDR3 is CASSLGGQPNEQFF. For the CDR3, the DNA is TGCGCCAGCAGCTTGGGGGGACAGCCCAATGAGCAGTTCTTC.

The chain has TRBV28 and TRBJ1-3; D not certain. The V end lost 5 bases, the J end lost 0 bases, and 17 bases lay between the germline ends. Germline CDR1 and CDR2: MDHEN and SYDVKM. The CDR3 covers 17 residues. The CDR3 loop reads CASSIFGDPISGNTIYF. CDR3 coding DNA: TGTGCCAGCAGTATATTCGGGGATCCTATCTCTGGAAACACCATATATTTT.

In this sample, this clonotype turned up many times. The CDR3 DNA sequence: TGTGCCAGCAGCACAGGAGGTGGAGCGGGAACAGATACGCAGTATTTT. This encodes CASSTGGGAGTDTQYF. The gene calls are TRBV9 and TRBJ2-3, with TRBD2 matching 7 bases. This CDR3 comprises 16 residues. With 4 bases clipped from V and 3 bases from J, the junction kept 11 bases outside the gene matches. Germline CDR1 reads SGDLS; CDR2 reads YYNGEE.

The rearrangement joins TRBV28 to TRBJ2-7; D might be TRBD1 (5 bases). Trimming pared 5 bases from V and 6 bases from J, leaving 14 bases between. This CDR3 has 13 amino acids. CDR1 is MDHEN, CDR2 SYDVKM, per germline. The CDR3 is CASSLSDSREQYF. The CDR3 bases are TGTGCCAGCAGTCTCTCAGACAGTCGCGAGCAGTACTTC.

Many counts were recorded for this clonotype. CDR3 region: CASRRSGNQPQHF. The CDR3, as DNA: TGTGCCAGCAGAAGAAGTGGCAATCAGCCCCAGCATTTT. The chain is built from TRBV28 and TRBJ1-5; D unclear. The CDR3 has 13 amino acids. CDR1 and CDR2 (germline): MDHEN, SYDVKM. V was clipped by 6 bases and J by 2 bases, with 8 bases between them.

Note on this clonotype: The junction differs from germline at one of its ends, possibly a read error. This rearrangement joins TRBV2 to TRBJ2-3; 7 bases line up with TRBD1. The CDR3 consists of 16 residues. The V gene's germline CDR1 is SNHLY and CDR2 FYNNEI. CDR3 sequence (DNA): TGTGCCACCAGTGATCCAAACAGGGGACCCACAGATACGCAGTATTTT. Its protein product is CATSDPNRGPTDTQYF.